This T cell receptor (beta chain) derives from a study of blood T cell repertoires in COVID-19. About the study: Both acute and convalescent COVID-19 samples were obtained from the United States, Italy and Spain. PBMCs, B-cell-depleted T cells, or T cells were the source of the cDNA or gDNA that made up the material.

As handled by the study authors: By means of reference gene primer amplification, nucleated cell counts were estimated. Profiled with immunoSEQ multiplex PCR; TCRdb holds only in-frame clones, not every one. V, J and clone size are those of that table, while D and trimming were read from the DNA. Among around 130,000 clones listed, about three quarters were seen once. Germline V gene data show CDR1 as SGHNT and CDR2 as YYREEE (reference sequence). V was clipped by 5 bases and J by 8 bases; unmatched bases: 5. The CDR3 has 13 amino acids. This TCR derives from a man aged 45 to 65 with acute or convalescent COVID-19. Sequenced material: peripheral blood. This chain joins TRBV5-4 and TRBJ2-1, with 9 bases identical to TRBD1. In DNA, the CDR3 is TGTGCCAGCAGGGGACAGGGATGGCATGAGCAGTTCTTC. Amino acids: CASRGQGWHEQFF. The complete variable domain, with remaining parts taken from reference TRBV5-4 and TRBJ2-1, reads ETGVTQSPTHLIKTRGQQVTLRCSSQSGHNTVSWYQQALGQGPQFIFQYYREEENGRGNFPPRFSGLQFPNYSSELNVNALELDDSALYLCASRGQGWHEQFFGPGTRLTVL.